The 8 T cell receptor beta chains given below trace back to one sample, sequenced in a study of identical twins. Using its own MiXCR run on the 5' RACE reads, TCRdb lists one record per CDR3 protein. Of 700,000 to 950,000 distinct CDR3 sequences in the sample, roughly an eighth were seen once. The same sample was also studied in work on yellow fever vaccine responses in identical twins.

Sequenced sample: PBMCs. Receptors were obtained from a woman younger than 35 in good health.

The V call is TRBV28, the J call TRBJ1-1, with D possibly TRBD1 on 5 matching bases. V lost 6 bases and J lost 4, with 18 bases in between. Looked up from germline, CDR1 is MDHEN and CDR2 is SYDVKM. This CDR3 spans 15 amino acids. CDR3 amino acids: CASRGPGTSFTEAFF. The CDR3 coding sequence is TGTGCCAGCAGGGGCCCCGGGACCTCTTTCACTGAAGCTTTCTTT.

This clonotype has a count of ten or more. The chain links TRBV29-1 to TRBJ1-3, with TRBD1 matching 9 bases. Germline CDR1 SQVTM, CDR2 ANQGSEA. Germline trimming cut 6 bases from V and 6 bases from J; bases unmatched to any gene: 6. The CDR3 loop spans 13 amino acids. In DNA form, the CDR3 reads TGCAGCGTCGTACAGGGGGCTGAAAACACCATATATTTT. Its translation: CSVVQGAENTIYF.

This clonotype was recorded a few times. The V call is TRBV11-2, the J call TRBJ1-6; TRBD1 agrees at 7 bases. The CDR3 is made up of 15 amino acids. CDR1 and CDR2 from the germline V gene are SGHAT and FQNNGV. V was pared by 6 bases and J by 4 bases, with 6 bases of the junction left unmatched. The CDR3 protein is CASRKPGQYNSPLHF. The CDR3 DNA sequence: TGTGCCAGCAGAAAACCGGGACAGTATAATTCACCCCTCCACTTT.

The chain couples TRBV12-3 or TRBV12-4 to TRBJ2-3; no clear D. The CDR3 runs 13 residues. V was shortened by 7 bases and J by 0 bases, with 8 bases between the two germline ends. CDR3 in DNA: TGTGCCAGCAAACCGACTAGCACAGATACGCAGTATTTT. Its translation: CASKPTSTDTQYF.

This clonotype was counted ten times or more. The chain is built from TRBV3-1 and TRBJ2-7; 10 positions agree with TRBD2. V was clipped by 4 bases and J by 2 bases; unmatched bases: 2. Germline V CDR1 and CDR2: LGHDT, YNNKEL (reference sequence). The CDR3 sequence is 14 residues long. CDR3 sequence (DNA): TGTGCCAGCAGCCCCACTAGCGGGACCTACGAGCAGTACTTC. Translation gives CASSPTSGTYEQYF.

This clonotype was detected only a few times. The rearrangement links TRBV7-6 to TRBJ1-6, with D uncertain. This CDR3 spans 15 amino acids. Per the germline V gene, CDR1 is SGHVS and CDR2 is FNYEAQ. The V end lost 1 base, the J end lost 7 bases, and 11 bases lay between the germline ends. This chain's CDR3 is CASSLGAGPNSPLHF. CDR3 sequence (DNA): TGTGCCAGCAGCTTAGGGGCAGGACCCAATTCACCCCTCCACTTT.

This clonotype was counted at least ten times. The CDR3 sequence: CATSRAGTALSSYNSPLHF. The CDR3 bases are TGTGCCACCAGCAGAGCCGGGACAGCGCTGAGCTCCTATAATTCACCCCTCCACTTT. The J gene is TRBJ1-6, the V gene TRBV15, with 7 bases lining up with TRBD1. The CDR3 contains 19 residues. The germline V gene encodes CDR1 LNHNV and CDR2 YYDKDF (reference sequence). V lost 1 base to trimming and J lost 0 bases; unmatched junction nucleotides: 9. Full variable domain (remainder filled in from reference TRBV15 and TRBJ1-6): DAMVIQNPRYQVTQFGKPVTLSCSQTLNHNVMYWYQQKSSQAPKLLFHYYDKDFNNEADTPDNFQSRRPNTSFCFLDIRSPGLGDTAMYLCATSRAGTALSSYNSPLHFGNGTRLTVT.

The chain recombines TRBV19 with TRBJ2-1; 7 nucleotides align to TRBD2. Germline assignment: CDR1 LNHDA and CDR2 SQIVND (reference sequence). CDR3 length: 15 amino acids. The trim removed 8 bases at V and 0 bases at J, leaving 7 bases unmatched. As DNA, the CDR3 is TGTGCCAGTGGTGGGGGGGGTAGCTCCTACAATGAGCAGTTCTTC. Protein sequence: CASGGGGSSYNEQFF. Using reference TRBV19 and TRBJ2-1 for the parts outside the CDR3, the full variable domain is DGGITQSPKYLFRKEGQNVTLSCEQNLNHDAMYWYRQDPGQGLRLIYYSQIVNDFQKGDIAEGYSVSREKKESFPLTVTSAQKNPTAFYLCASGGGGSSYNEQFFGPGTRLTVL.